This record concerns one TCR beta chain sequence. Its cognate antigen is unknown. The data were taken from a study of beta chain features in type 1 diabetes. The CDR3 sequence is 13 residues long. Trimming stripped 2 bases from V and 3 bases from J, with 5 bases between. CDR1 and CDR2 from the germline V gene are LNHDA and SQIVND (reference sequence). Reverse transcription of all isolated RNA meant that expressed TCRB transcripts were sequenced. Here immunoSEQ multiplex PCR was the method, and the copy in TCRdb shows in-frame clones only, minus some. Of 300,000 to 450,000 clones detected, around a tenth appear once; the ten largest clones hold roughly 0.6%. The purity of all sorted populations exceeded 98%. Findings and caveats of the study: Type 1 diabetes patients had TCRB CDR3s that were shorter (moderately but significantly so) in all four CD4+ subsets.

This sequence joins TRBV19 and TRBJ1-5; no firm D call. The sequence derives from a man in his thirties or forties with type 1 diabetes. Sequenced sample: central memory CD4+ T cells from blood. The CDR3 loop is CASSITYNQPQHF. DNA for the CDR3: TGTGCCAGTAGTATAACGTACAATCAGCCCCAGCATTTT.